Following are 11 T cell receptor beta chains from one sample sequenced in a study of blood T cell repertoires in COVID-19. Sequencing used immunoSEQ multiplex PCR; TCRdb keeps in-frame clones, though not all of them. The data show 60,000 to 90,000 clones, with around 88% seen just once and about 18% held by the top ten. The sample comprised peripheral blood. The source of these receptors is a human donor in a cohort sampled during active COVID-19.

CDR3 sequence (DNA): TGCGCCAGCAGCCAAGGTAGAGGGTACACCGGGGAGCTGTTTTTT. This sequence encodes CASSQGRGYTGELFF. This chain joins TRBV4-1 and TRBJ2-2; D may be TRBD2 (5 bases). V gave up 1 base and J gave up 3 bases, with 9 bases separating them. The CDR3 extends over 15 amino acids. Looked up from germline, CDR1 is MGHRA and CDR2 is YSYEKL.

This clone was seen a few times. The chain employs TRBV20-1 and TRBJ2-1; TRBD2 is a possible D gene (5 bases). In germline, CDR1 is DFQATT, CDR2 SNEGSKA (reference sequence). Trimming shortened V by 5 bases and J by 4 bases, and 6 bases separated the two germline ends. The CDR3 length is 11 residues. CDR3 bases: TGCAGTGCTCCGGGATACAATGAGCAGTTCTTC. It translates to CSAPGYNEQFF.

DNA for the CDR3: TGTGCCAGCAGTTTATCAGCCGGGTACAAGCAGTACTTC. Translation: CASSLSAGYKQYF. This chain connects TRBV28 to TRBJ2-7; D gene ambiguous. The CDR3 length is 13 residues. The V gene lost 1 base and the J gene lost 8 bases, with 12 bases spanning the gap. Germline V gene lookup returns CDR1 MDHEN and CDR2 SYDVKM.

J is TRBJ1-5 and V is TRBV27; D is unresolved. V lost 6 bases and J 10 bases, leaving 19 bases between the germline ends. The CDR3 covers 14 residues. Germline CDR1 MNHEY, CDR2 SMNVEV (reference sequence). The CDR3 sequence: CASRPAGPTLPQHF. The DNA for the CDR3 is TGTGCCAGCAGGCCCGCGGGTCCTACCCTTCCCCAGCATTTT.

This clone was detected only once. This chain connects TRBV29-1 to TRBJ2-1, with D possibly matching TRBD1 (6 bases). This CDR3 is 15 amino acids long. Germline V gene data show CDR1 as SQVTM and CDR2 as ANQGSEA. V gave up 6 bases and J gave up 0 bases, with 15 bases separating them. Here the CDR3 DNA reads TGCAGCGTCCCCAAGGGACAAAGCTCCTACAATGAGCAGTTCTTC. Its protein product is CSVPKGQSSYNEQFF.

The chain couples TRBV6-5 to TRBJ1-4; 8 bases are a match to TRBD1. V shed 5 bases and J 5 bases; nucleotides not matched to a gene: 4. In germline, CDR1 is MNHEY, CDR2 SVGAGI. The CDR3 spans 14 residues. The CDR3 bases are TGTGCCAGCAGTCCGGACAGGGTAAATGAAAAACTGTTTTTT. This sequence encodes CASSPDRVNEKLFF.

The gene calls are TRBV4-1 and TRBJ1-2, with D perhaps matching TRBD1 (6 bases). The V end was cut by 0 bases, the J end by 4 bases, with 18 bases between. Per germline, CDR1 MGHRA and CDR2 YSYEKL. The CDR3 extends over 17 amino acids. DNA for the CDR3: TGCGCCAGCAGCCAAGATGCCGGGGGGGCTATGGGCTATGGCTACACCTTC. It specifies CASSQDAGGAMGYGYTF.

This chain joins TRBV2 and TRBJ2-5; 8 nucleotides line up with TRBD1. Trimming at V came to 6 bases and at J to 5 bases, leaving 5 bases not matched to a gene. The length of the CDR3 is 13 residues. CDR1 is SNHLY, CDR2 FYNNEI, per germline. The CDR3 nucleotides are TGTGCCAGCAGCAGGGGGCTGGGGGAGACCCAGTACTTC. Translation: CASSRGLGETQYF.

The genes are TRBV14 and TRBJ1-2; D gene ambiguous. V was trimmed by 0 bases and J by 3 bases, leaving 14 bases between them. The V gene's germline CDR1 is SGHDN and CDR2 FVKESK. The CDR3 runs to 16 residues. The CDR3 DNA sequence: TGTGCCAGCAGCCAAGAAACGGGTTCTCCTTACTATGGCTACACCTTC. Translating gives CASSQETGSPYYGYTF.

V and J are TRBV7-6 and TRBJ2-7, with 10 nucleotides matching TRBD1. CDR1 and CDR2 from the germline V gene are SGHVS and FNYEAQ. There are 15 residues in the CDR3. The junction had 3 bases not matched to a gene; V was cut back by 4 bases and J by 0 bases. CDR3 sequence: CASSSGTGDSYEQYF. The CDR3 DNA reads as TGTGCCAGCAGCTCCGGGACAGGGGACTCCTACGAGCAGTACTTC.

The chain couples TRBV5-1 to TRBJ1-1; D gene ambiguous. The CDR3 sequence is 14 residues long. The germline V and J ends were trimmed by 4 bases and 4 bases, with 14 bases remaining between them. CDR1 and CDR2 from the germline V gene are SGHRS and YFSETQ. The CDR3 reads CASSPGGQSTEAFF. CDR3 in DNA: TGCGCCAGCAGCCCCGGAGGGCAGAGCACTGAAGCTTTCTTT.